This T cell receptor beta chain was recovered during a study of blood T cell repertoires in COVID-19. Study-level background: Acute-phase and convalescent COVID-19 samples originated in the United States, Italy and Spain. PBMCs, B-cell-depleted T cells, or T cells provided the cDNA or gDNA that made up the material.

Per germline, CDR1 SGHTA and CDR2 FQGTGA. The CDR3 covers 20 residues. The V segment lost 3 bases and the J segment 0 bases; nucleotides outside the gene matches: 13. In the study's own analysis: Estimates of nucleated cell counts were drawn from the amplification of reference gene primers. Generated by immunoSEQ multiplex PCR, the TCRdb table keeps only in-frame clones and is missing some. V and J calls and clone size are given by that table; D and trimming were obtained from the DNA. The top ten hold 0.94% of the sample, which has about 280,000 clones, 75% to 90% seen once. The rearrangement joins TRBV7-3 to TRBJ2-6, with 8 bases lining up with TRBD2. Sequencing was done on a sample of peripheral blood. The sequence derives from a woman in her thirties or forties who had recovered from COVID-19. The CDR3 region has the DNA TGTGCCAGCAGCTTTAGGCCGGGCGGGGGGACTCCCTCTGGGGCCAACGTCCTGACTTTC. Residues: CASSFRPGGGTPSGANVLTF. Drawing the rest from reference TRBV7-3 and TRBJ2-6, the complete variable domain is GAGVSQTPSNKVTEKGKYVELRCDPISGHTALYWYRQSLGQGPEFLIYFQGTGAADDSGLPNDRFFAVRPEGSVSTLKIQRTERGDSAVYLCASSFRPGGGTPSGANVLTFGAGSRLTVL.